The source of this T cell receptor (beta chain) is a study of blood T cell repertoires in COVID-19. Unmatched junction bases numbered 4, after V lost 3 bases and J lost 4 bases. Per germline, CDR1 SGHAT and CDR2 FQNNGV. This CDR3 region has 14 residues. Method: immunoSEQ multiplex PCR; TCRdb's copy keeps in-frame clones and lacks some. The table shows more than 150,000 clones, with over 90% occurring only once. Material for sequencing was peripheral blood. This receptor was identified in a man in his fifties or sixties with acute or convalescent COVID-19. The rearrangement joins TRBV11-2 to TRBJ2-5, with 8 nucleotides matching TRBD1. The CDR3 region has the DNA TGTGCCAGCAGCTTGAGGACAGGGTTAGAGACCCAGTACTTC. Residues: CASSLRTGLETQYF. Looking up the rest from reference TRBV11-2 and TRBJ2-5 gives the full variable domain: EAGVAQSPRYKIIEKRQSVAFWCNPISGHATLYWYQQILGQGPKLLIQFQNNGVVDDSQLPKDRFSAERLKGVDSTLKIQPAKLEDSAVYLCASSLRTGLETQYFGPGTRLLVL.